The entry below describes one T cell receptor (beta chain). Its cognate antigen is unknown. This same CDR3 is encoded by further DNA sequences in the sample. This sample is part of a study of OX40 agonist ivuxolimab in advanced cancers. The overall study: Each dose-escalation patient presented with hepatocellular carcinoma, melanoma, renal cell or head and neck cancer.

TCRdb keeps only in-frame clones here, not all; method: immunoSEQ multiplex PCR. The repertoire consists of roughly 65,000 clones, with about 82% occurring once and the leading ten covering roughly 10%. Findings of the study overall: Partial responders at 0.1-3.0 mg/kg showed near-lowest clonal expansion.

Germline V CDR1 and CDR2: SGHRS, YFSETQ. The CDR3 runs to 14 residues. V lost 0 bases and J lost 1; bases outside the gene matches: 0. V and J are TRBV5-1 and TRBJ1-1; TRBD1 agrees at 7 bases. This clonotype was obtained from an adult with an advanced solid tumor such as melanoma, head and neck, liver or kidney cancer. The input for sequencing was CD4+ or CD8+ T cells sorted from blood, taken in a trial of the OX40 agonist ivuxolimab. The CDR3 coding sequence is TGCGCCAGCAGCTTGGGGACAGGGAACACTGAAGCTTTCTTT. Its translation: CASSLGTGNTEAFF.